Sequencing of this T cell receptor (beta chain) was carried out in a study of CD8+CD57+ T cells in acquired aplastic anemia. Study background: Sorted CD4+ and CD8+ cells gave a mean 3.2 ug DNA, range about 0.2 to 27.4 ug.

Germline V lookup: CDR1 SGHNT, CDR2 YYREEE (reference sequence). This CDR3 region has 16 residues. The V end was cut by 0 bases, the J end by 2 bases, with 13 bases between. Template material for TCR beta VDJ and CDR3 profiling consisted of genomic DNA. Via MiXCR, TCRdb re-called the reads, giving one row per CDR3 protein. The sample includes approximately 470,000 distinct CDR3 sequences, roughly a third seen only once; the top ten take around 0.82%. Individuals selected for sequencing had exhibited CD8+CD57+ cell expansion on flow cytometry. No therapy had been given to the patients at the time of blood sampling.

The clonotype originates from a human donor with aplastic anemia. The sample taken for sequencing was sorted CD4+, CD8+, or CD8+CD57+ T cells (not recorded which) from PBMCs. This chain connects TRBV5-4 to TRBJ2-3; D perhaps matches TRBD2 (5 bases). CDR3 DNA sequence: TGTGCCAGCAGCTTGGAGAGCGGCGGACTCACAGATACGCAGTATTTT. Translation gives CASSLESGGLTDTQYF.